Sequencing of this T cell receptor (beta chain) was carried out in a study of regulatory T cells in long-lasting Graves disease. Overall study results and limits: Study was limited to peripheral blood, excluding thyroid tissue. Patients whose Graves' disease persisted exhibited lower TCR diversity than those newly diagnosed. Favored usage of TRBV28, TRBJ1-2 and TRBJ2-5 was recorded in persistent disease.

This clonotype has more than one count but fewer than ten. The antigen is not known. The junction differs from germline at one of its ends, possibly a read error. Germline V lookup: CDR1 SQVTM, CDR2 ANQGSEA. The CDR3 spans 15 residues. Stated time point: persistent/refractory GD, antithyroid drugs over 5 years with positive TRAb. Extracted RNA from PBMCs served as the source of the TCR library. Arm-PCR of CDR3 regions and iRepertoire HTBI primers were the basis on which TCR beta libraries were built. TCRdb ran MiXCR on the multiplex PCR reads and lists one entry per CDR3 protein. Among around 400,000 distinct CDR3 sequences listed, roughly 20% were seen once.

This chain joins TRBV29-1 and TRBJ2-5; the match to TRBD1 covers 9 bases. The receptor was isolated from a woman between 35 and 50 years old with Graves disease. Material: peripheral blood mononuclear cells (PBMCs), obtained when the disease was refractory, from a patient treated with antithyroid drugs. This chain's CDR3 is CSAVVGTGRQETQYF. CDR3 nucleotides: TGCAGCGCCGTTGTAGGGACAGGGCGCCAAGAGACTCAGTACTTC. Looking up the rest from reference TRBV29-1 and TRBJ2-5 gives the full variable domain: SAVISQKPSRDICQRGTSLTIQCQVDSQVTMMFWYRQQPGQSLTLIATANQGSEATYESGFVIDKFPISRPNLTFSTLTVSNMSPEDSSIYLCSAVVGTGRQETQYFGPGTRLLVL.